This is a list of T cell receptor beta chains from one sample in a study of shared clonotypes between healthy human individuals. Method: immunoSEQ multiplex PCR; TCRdb's copy keeps in-frame clones and lacks some. The sample has 2,500,000 or so clones, roughly nine tenths seen once; the top ten hold roughly 0.15%. The sequenced sample was naive CD4+ T cells sorted from blood. The receptors derive from a man between 18 and 29 years old in good health. Both conserved end residues are part of each CDR3. D genes are given only for firm matches. Some rows mark clone size as missing; the rest say once, few, many or name a class of expanded clone.

d_call j_call clone_size v_call cdr3_aa cdr3_nt
TRBD2 TRBJ2-7 . TRBV2 CASSVQRGVYEQYF TGTGCCAGCAGTGTACAGCGGGGGGTCTACGAGCAGTACTTC
TRBD2 TRBJ2-3 . TRBV10-3 CAIRGLASDTQYF TGTGCCATCAGGGGACTAGCGTCAGATACGCAGTATTTT
. TRBJ2-1 . TRBV10-3 CATTQGSDEQFF TGTGCCACTACACAGGGATCCGATGAGCAGTTCTTC
. TRBJ2-7 . TRBV7-2 CASSIGPLKAEQYF TGTGCCAGCAGCATCGGACCGTTGAAAGCCGAGCAGTACTTC
. TRBJ2-2 . TRBV30 CAWSGSGAPTGELFF TGTGCCTGGAGTGGGTCGGGAGCGCCCACCGGGGAGCTGTTTTTT
. TRBJ1-2 . TRBV5-1 CASAETAYYGYTF TGCGCCAGCGCCGAGACAGCCTACTATGGCTACACCTTC
TRBD1 TRBJ1-1 once TRBV2 CASRSQGEYTEAFF TGTGCCAGCAGGTCACAGGGGGAGTACACTGAAGCTTTCTTT
. TRBJ1-5 . TRBV19 CASSIGIQGSNQPQHF TGTGCCAGTAGCATTGGAATTCAGGGAAGCAATCAGCCCCAGCATTTT
. TRBJ2-7 . TRBV7-2 CASSLAGISYEQYF TGTGCCAGCAGCTTAGCGGGGATCTCCTACGAGCAGTACTTC
TRBD1 TRBJ1-2 . TRBV14 CASSQDIGTEANYGYTF TGTGCCAGCAGCCAAGATATCGGGACAGAAGCTAACTATGGCTACACCTTC
TRBD1 TRBJ1-6 . TRBV5-1 CASSLNQGQGESPLHF TGCGCCAGCAGCTTGAACCAAGGACAGGGGGAGTCACCCCTCCACTTT
. TRBJ1-1 . TRBV2 CASTQSATAMINREAFF TGTGCCAGCACCCAATCAGCGACAGCTATGATAAATCGAGAAGCTTTCTTT
TRBD2 TRBJ2-1 . TRBV7-2 CASSVGTSGTEQFF TGTGCCAGCAGCGTGGGGACTAGCGGGACTGAGCAGTTCTTC
. TRBJ1-4 . TRBV11-2 CASSLGAGPVTNEKLFF TGTGCCAGCAGCTTAGGTGCGGGGCCCGTTACTAATGAAAAACTGTTTTTT